This is a list of T cell receptor beta chains from one sample in a study of blood T cells in healthy people across ages. TCRdb re-called the 5' RACE reads with MiXCR, one entry per CDR3 protein. This table has around 1,000,000 distinct CDR3 sequences, 20% to 25% appearing once. This same sample was also part of a study on T cells of mothers and their children.

Sequenced material: blood. These receptor sequences come from a girl aged 2 to 10 in good health. Both conserved end residues are part of each CDR3. D genes are given only for firm matches. Size is omitted from some rows. Given values are once, few, many or a class for expanded clones.

TRBJ2-5,TRBD1,few,TRBV24-1,CATSKGTGLQGQTQYF,TGTGCCACCAGTAAGGGGACAGGGCTTCAAGGACAGACCCAGTACTTC
TRBJ1-4,-,few,TRBV12-3/TRBV12-4,CASSSGREYNEKLFF,TGTGCCAGCAGTTCGGGACGGGAGTATAATGAAAAACTGTTTTTT
TRBJ2-3,TRBD2,many,TRBV7-3,CASSSSGGPTDTQYF,TGTGCCAGCAGCTCTAGCGGGGGGCCCACAGATACGCAGTATTTT
TRBJ2-3,-,-,TRBV12-3/TRBV12-4,CASLTGSFTDTQYF,TGTGCCAGCTTAACGGGGAGTTTCACAGATACGCAGTATTTT
TRBJ2-5,-,many,TRBV29-1,CSVEPGPEETQYF,TGCAGCGTTGAACCCGGGCCGGAAGAGACCCAGTACTTC
TRBJ1-2,-,-,TRBV12-3/TRBV12-4,CASSSEGREGTF,TGTGCCAGCAGTTCCGAGGGCAGGGAGGGGACCTTC
TRBJ2-7,-,few,TRBV29-1,CSVESGKGLGYEQYF,TGCAGCGTTGAGTCCGGGAAAGGACTGGGGTACGAGCAGTACTTC
TRBJ2-7,TRBD1,few,TRBV6-5,CASSRGQGLGEQYF,TGTGCCAGCAGTCGCGGACAGGGTCTCGGCGAGCAGTACTTC
TRBJ2-7,-,few,TRBV6-2/TRBV6-3,CASSSKDGRARHEQYF,TGTGCCAGCAGTTCCAAGGACGGCAGGGCCAGGCACGAGCAGTACTTC
TRBJ2-3,TRBD1,few,TRBV5-5,CASSSATGATPHTQYF,TGTGCCAGCAGCTCGGCTACAGGGGCTACCCCCCATACGCAGTATTTT
TRBJ2-1,-,-,TRBV29-1,CSAAGRADNEQFF,TGCAGCGCCGCCGGAAGGGCGGACAATGAGCAGTTCTTC
TRBJ1-2,TRBD1,few,TRBV29-1,CSVSNRGTSSYGYTF,TGCAGCGTTTCTAACAGGGGGACAAGCTCCTATGGCTACACCTTC
TRBJ1-1,-,-,TRBV9,CASSVAEDKWNTEAFF,TGTGCCAGCAGCGTAGCTGAGGACAAATGGAACACTGAAGCTTTCTTT
TRBJ2-7,-,-,TRBV5-1,CASRMTSSNEQYF,TGCGCCAGCAGGATGACTAGTTCCAACGAGCAGTACTTC
TRBJ2-5,-,few,TRBV19,CASSLGAGVPQETQYF,TGTGCCAGTAGCCTTGGGGCAGGAGTCCCACAAGAGACCCAGTACTTC
TRBJ1-1,TRBD1,-,TRBV7-9,CASSSGQGALIEAFF,TGTGCCAGCAGCTCGGGACAGGGGGCGCTAATTGAAGCTTTCTTT
TRBJ2-5,TRBD1,-,TRBV14,CASIATGEQETQYF,TGTGCCAGCATCGCAACAGGGGAACAAGAGACCCAGTACTTC
TRBJ1-1,-,-,TRBV6-5,CASSNTLYGLPEAFF,TGTGCCAGCAGCAACACCCTTTACGGATTGCCTGAAGCTTTCTTT
TRBJ2-3,TRBD2,-,TRBV11-2,CASSTRLAGADTQYF,TGTGCCAGCAGCACGCGACTAGCGGGGGCAGATACGCAGTATTTT
TRBJ2-2,TRBD2,-,TRBV29-1,CSVAGVGELFF,TGCAGCGTAGCGGGAGTTGGGGAGCTGTTTTTT
TRBJ2-1,TRBD2,-,TRBV12-3/TRBV12-4,CASSPFSGSMNEQFF,TGTGCCAGCAGCCCCTTTAGCGGGAGTATGAATGAGCAGTTCTTC
TRBJ1-4,-,few,TRBV20-1,CSAREWLGGKLFF,TGCAGTGCTAGAGAGTGGCTTGGGGGAAAACTGTTTTTT
TRBJ2-3,TRBD2,-,TRBV9,CASSVFGEGDTQYF,TGTGCCAGCAGCGTATTCGGGGAGGGAGATACGCAGTATTTT
TRBJ2-5,-,-,TRBV29-1,CSVSGMDETQYF,TGCAGCGTTTCAGGGATGGATGAGACCCAGTACTTC
TRBJ2-1,TRBD2,many,TRBV7-2,CASRSTSGVFDEQFF,TGTGCCAGCAGATCTACTAGCGGGGTTTTCGATGAGCAGTTCTTC
TRBJ2-3,-,-,TRBV24-1,CATSDFSRYTDTQYF,TGTGCCACCAGTGATTTTTCGCGGTACACAGATACGCAGTATTTT
TRBJ1-4,-,-,TRBV5-4,CASSLQDEKLFF,TGTGCCAGCAGCCTTCAGGATGAAAAACTGTTTTTT
TRBJ2-1,TRBD2,-,TRBV4-2,CASTIAGGNDEQFF,TGTGCCAGCACCATAGCGGGAGGTAACGATGAGCAGTTCTTC
TRBJ1-1,-,many,TRBV9,CASSVPGNTEAFF,TGTGCCAGCAGCGTCCCGGGGAACACTGAAGCTTTCTTT
TRBJ2-7,-,-,TRBV7-3,CASSLNGAGEQYF,TGTGCCAGCAGCTTAAATGGGGCGGGCGAGCAGTACTTC
TRBJ1-6,-,-,TRBV4-1,CASSQVGATPLHF,TGCGCCAGCAGCCAGGTCGGGGCTACACCCCTCCACTTT
TRBJ2-1,TRBD2,few,TRBV18,CASSPMGPGGSYNEQFF,TGTGCCAGCTCACCTATGGGTCCGGGGGGCTCCTACAATGAGCAGTTCTTC
TRBJ2-2,TRBD2,few,TRBV7-9,CASSLLAGGNTGELFF,TGTGCCAGCAGCCTCTTAGCGGGAGGAAACACCGGGGAGCTGTTTTTT
TRBJ2-1,-,-,TRBV5-5,CASSLVNLRGKQFF,TGTGCCAGCAGCTTGGTCAATTTAAGGGGAAAGCAGTTCTTC
TRBJ1-2,-,many,TRBV4-2,CASSQDPNGYTF,TGTGCCAGCAGCCAAGATCCCAATGGCTACACCTTC
TRBJ2-5,TRBD2,few,TRBV7-8,CASSSGLAEDAETQYF,TGTGCCAGCAGCTCCGGACTAGCAGAAGACGCGGAGACCCAGTACTTC
TRBJ1-2,-,-,TRBV20-1,CSAQGQLPYGYTF,TGCAGTGCTCAGGGTCAGCTTCCCTATGGCTACACCTTC
TRBJ2-3,TRBD2,few,TRBV7-2,CASSSLAGGHSDTQYF,TGTGCCAGCAGCTCTCTAGCGGGGGGCCATTCGGATACGCAGTATTTT
TRBJ1-4,-,once,TRBV28,CASGVPSEKLFF,TGTGCCAGCGGCGTGCCATCCGAAAAACTGTTTTTT
TRBJ1-2,-,-,TRBV3-1,CASSPQSGQGFGYTF,TGTGCCAGCAGCCCGCAATCGGGGCAGGGTTTTGGCTACACCTTC
TRBJ1-2,-,few,TRBV4-2,CASSPLGGVHGYTF,TGTGCCAGCAGCCCCCTAGGAGGCGTTCACGGCTACACCTTC
TRBJ2-1,TRBD2,few,TRBV4-1,CASSQETSGRGEQFF,TGCGCCAGCAGCCAAGAGACTAGCGGGAGAGGTGAGCAGTTCTTC
TRBJ2-5,-,few,TRBV7-9,CASSSPRPGEEVYQETQYF,TGTGCCAGCAGCTCGCCCAGGCCGGGAGAGGAGGTTTATCAAGAGACCCAGTACTTC
TRBJ1-4,TRBD1,-,TRBV9,CASSVGQGEKLFF,TGTGCCAGCAGCGTAGGACAGGGGGAAAAACTGTTTTTT
TRBJ2-7,TRBD2,once,TRBV20-1,CSARLAGAHEQYF,TGCAGTGCTAGACTAGCGGGAGCCCACGAGCAGTACTTC